The rows below give T cell receptor beta chains drawn from one sample of a study of blood T cell repertoires in COVID-19. Here immunoSEQ multiplex PCR was the method, and the copy in TCRdb shows in-frame clones only, minus some. This table has about 26,000 clones, roughly 88% appearing once. The sample was peripheral blood. Receptors were obtained from a human donor in a cohort sampled during active COVID-19. Both conserved end residues are trimmed from each CDR3.

CDR3: ASSERSGNTIY
V: TRBV2

CDR3: ASSPEGSGYT
V: TRBV18

CDR3: ASSIQDGTEAF
V: TRBV2

CDR3: ASRGTGNTGELF
V: TRBV6-5

CDR3: ASSVRSTSADTQY
V: TRBV5-1

CDR3: ASSSRESYGYT
V: TRBV7-9

CDR3: ASSLAGGTDTQY
V: TRBV7-9

CDR3: ASSVDRSSYNEQF
V: TRBV9

CDR3: ASSLSTGGTYEQY
V: TRBV6-5

CDR3: ASSPPGSVTQY
V: TRBV27